A selection of T cell receptor beta chains follows, all from one sample in a study of T cell responses to AZD1222 COVID-19 vaccine. Assay: immunoSEQ multiplex PCR; the TCRdb copy retains only in-frame clones and omits some. The sample consists of about 75,000 clones, around 90% of them appearing once. The sequencing used peripheral blood, collected 28 days after the second AZD1222 dose. These receptors were taken from an adult who received the AZD1222 COVID-19 vaccine. Each CDR3 is given with its conserved first and last residue. The order of the fields is CDR3 DNA, CDR3 protein, clone size, J gene, D gene, V gene. A D gene is named only where the DNA matches it firmly. Only part of the rows carry a size: once, few, many, or a class if the clone is expanded.

DNA: TGTGCCAGAAGCGGCGCTGGACGGTTGAACACTGAAGCTTTCTTT; CDR3: CARSGAGRLNTEAFF; size: .; J: TRBJ1-1; D: .; V: TRBV5-3
DNA: TGTGCCAGTAGTGCAGGGCCCGCCGGGGAGCAGTACTTC; CDR3: CASSAGPAGEQYF; size: .; J: TRBJ2-7; D: .; V: TRBV19
DNA: TGTGCCAGTAGTCAACCAGGTCCACACGCTTATGGCTACACCTTC; CDR3: CASSQPGPHAYGYTF; size: .; J: TRBJ1-2; D: .; V: TRBV19
DNA: TGCGCCAGCAGCCAAGACCGACTAGCGGGGGGGAGAACCGGGGAGCTGTTTTTT; CDR3: CASSQDRLAGGRTGELFF; size: .; J: TRBJ2-2; D: TRBD2; V: TRBV4-3
DNA: TGTGCCAGCAGCTCCGGACAGGGAACAGATACGCAGTATTTT; CDR3: CASSSGQGTDTQYF; size: .; J: TRBJ2-3; D: TRBD1; V: TRBV7-3
DNA: TGTGCCAGCAGCTTCGGACTGGGAAACACCATATATTTT; CDR3: CASSFGLGNTIYF; size: .; J: TRBJ1-3; D: .; V: TRBV11-2
DNA: TGTGCCAGCAGCTTAGCGGGGGGTTCTCTCACTGAAGCTTTCTTT; CDR3: CASSLAGGSLTEAFF; size: few; J: TRBJ1-1; D: .; V: TRBV7-2
DNA: TGTGCCAGCCTGTCTGACAGGGCCGGATTATACTATGGCTACACCTTC; CDR3: CASLSDRAGLYYGYTF; size: .; J: TRBJ1-2; D: TRBD1; V: TRBV7-9
DNA: TGTGCCAGCAGCTTAGCCCAAGTCCGGACCTACGAGCAGTACTTC; CDR3: CASSLAQVRTYEQYF; size: .; J: TRBJ2-7; D: .; V: TRBV7-9
DNA: TGTGCCAGCAGCTTAGGCTTTGGGGGAGGTGCTGAAGCTTTCTTT; CDR3: CASSLGFGGGAEAFF; size: .; J: TRBJ1-1; D: .; V: TRBV7-8
DNA: TGTGCCAGCTCACCAAATTCCAGGGACACTGAAGCTTTCTTT; CDR3: CASSPNSRDTEAFF; size: .; J: TRBJ1-1; D: .; V: TRBV18
DNA: TGCGCCAGCAGCCCCAGGGGACTCCGAGTGGACACTGAAGCTTTCTTT; CDR3: CASSPRGLRVDTEAFF; size: .; J: TRBJ1-1; D: .; V: TRBV4-1
DNA: TGTGCCTGGAGCCCTGGCACAGATACGCAGTATTTT; CDR3: CAWSPGTDTQYF; size: once; J: TRBJ2-3; D: .; V: TRBV30
DNA: TGTGCCTGGGACGAACAGGGGAACACCGGGGAGCTGTTTTTT; CDR3: CAWDEQGNTGELFF; size: .; J: TRBJ2-2; D: .; V: TRBV30
DNA: TGCGCCAGCAGCTCCGGGACAGAGAACACTGAAGCTTTCTTT; CDR3: CASSSGTENTEAFF; size: .; J: TRBJ1-1; D: TRBD1; V: TRBV5-1
DNA: TGTGCCAGCAGCGAGATGGACACGAACTTTTCCTACGAGCAGTACTTC; CDR3: CASSEMDTNFSYEQYF; size: .; J: TRBJ2-7; D: .; V: TRBV9
DNA: TGTGCCAGCAGCCCACAGGTTTTGAACACTGAAGCTTTCTTT; CDR3: CASSPQVLNTEAFF; size: .; J: TRBJ1-1; D: .; V: TRBV9
DNA: TGTGCCAGCAGCTTGGCTCAGTACTACGGGGAGCTGTTTTTT; CDR3: CASSLAQYYGELFF; size: .; J: TRBJ2-2; D: .; V: TRBV5-5
DNA: TGTGCCTGGAGTGCGGACACCAATCAGCCCCAGCATTTT; CDR3: CAWSADTNQPQHF; size: once; J: TRBJ1-5; D: .; V: TRBV30
DNA: TGTGCCAGCAGTGAACTAGCGGGGGGGCCTCGGTACTTC; CDR3: CASSELAGGPRYF; size: .; J: TRBJ2-5; D: TRBD2; V: TRBV6-1
DNA: TGTGCCAGCAGCAACCTGCAGGGTTACTATGGCTACACCTTC; CDR3: CASSNLQGYYGYTF; size: .; J: TRBJ1-2; D: .; V: TRBV3-1/TRBV3-2
DNA: TGTGCCAGCAGCTTCACCCCGGGACAGGGTAATTCACCCCTCCACTTT; CDR3: CASSFTPGQGNSPLHF; size: many; J: TRBJ1-6; D: TRBD1; V: TRBV5-5
DNA: TGTGCCAGCAATCCTGGACAGGGCTTAGGTGGCTACACCTTC; CDR3: CASNPGQGLGGYTF; size: few; J: TRBJ1-2; D: TRBD1; V: TRBV6-5
DNA: TGTGCCAGCAGTGGAGGGAACACCGGGGAGCTGTTTTTT; CDR3: CASSGGNTGELFF; size: .; J: TRBJ2-2; D: .; V: TRBV2
DNA: TGTGCCAGCAGCTTAACGGGACGGAAATACGAGCAGTACTTC; CDR3: CASSLTGRKYEQYF; size: .; J: TRBJ2-7; D: .; V: TRBV7-8
DNA: TGTGCCAGCAGCCGAACGGTGGGGGAGCAGTACTTC; CDR3: CASSRTVGEQYF; size: .; J: TRBJ2-7; D: .; V: TRBV6-2/TRBV6-3
DNA: TGTGCCAGCAGTGAAAATCAGGGGTACACTGAAGCTTTCTTT; CDR3: CASSENQGYTEAFF; size: .; J: TRBJ1-1; D: .; V: TRBV6-1
DNA: TGTGCCAGCAGCTTACAGGGTAGCGGAGGAGCTTTCTTT; CDR3: CASSLQGSGGAFF; size: .; J: TRBJ1-1; D: .; V: TRBV5-5
DNA: TGCGCCAGCAGCCCGGGCGGGAGTAGGAATGAAAAACTGTTTTTT; CDR3: CASSPGGSRNEKLFF; size: .; J: TRBJ1-4; D: .; V: TRBV4-3
DNA: TGTGCCAGCTCACCGATAGAACAGGCTTACAATGAGCAGTTCTTC; CDR3: CASSPIEQAYNEQFF; size: once; J: TRBJ2-1; D: .; V: TRBV18
DNA: TGTGCCAGCAGCTCAATGCTCCGTGGGAAGAAGTCCTACGAGCAGTACTTC; CDR3: CASSSMLRGKKSYEQYF; size: .; J: TRBJ2-7; D: .; V: TRBV7-2
DNA: TGTGCCTGGAGTGAGGGCAGAGTGAACACTGAAGCTTTCTTT; CDR3: CAWSEGRVNTEAFF; size: .; J: TRBJ1-1; D: .; V: TRBV30
DNA: TGCGCCAGCACCTTGATGACATGGCCGGAGACCCAGTACTTC; CDR3: CASTLMTWPETQYF; size: .; J: TRBJ2-5; D: .; V: TRBV5-1
DNA: TGTGCCTGGAGTGTAGCGGGGGGAGAGACCCAGTACTTC; CDR3: CAWSVAGGETQYF; size: .; J: TRBJ2-5; D: TRBD2; V: TRBV30
DNA: TGTGCCAGCAGCCCCGGGACCAATACGCAGTATTTT; CDR3: CASSPGTNTQYF; size: .; J: TRBJ2-3; D: .; V: TRBV5-6
DNA: TGTGCCAGCCGCCCCCTTAGGGAGACCCAGTACTTC; CDR3: CASRPLRETQYF; size: .; J: TRBJ2-5; D: .; V: TRBV27
DNA: TGTGCCAGTAGTTTCCCGGGACAGGACTCTGGAAACACCATATATTTT; CDR3: CASSFPGQDSGNTIYF; size: .; J: TRBJ1-3; D: TRBD1; V: TRBV19
DNA: TGTGCCAGCACTAAAGGGGGCTTCAATTCACCCCTCCACTTT; CDR3: CASTKGGFNSPLHF; size: .; J: TRBJ1-6; D: .; V: TRBV21-1
DNA: TGTGCCAGCAGAGCAGGGGGCCTAGAGACCCAGTACTTC; CDR3: CASRAGGLETQYF; size: .; J: TRBJ2-5; D: TRBD1; V: TRBV5-4
DNA: TGTGCCAGCAGCCAAGATCCGGGGGGCGATCGCGATGGCTACACCTTC; CDR3: CASSQDPGGDRDGYTF; size: .; J: TRBJ1-2; D: .; V: TRBV3-1/TRBV3-2
DNA: TGTGCCAGCAGTTGGGGGCAGGGGGCTAGGAAGACCCAGTACTTC; CDR3: CASSWGQGARKTQYF; size: once; J: TRBJ2-5; D: TRBD1; V: TRBV27
DNA: TGTGCCAGCAGCTTAGGCCTAAGTGAAGATCAGCCCCAGCATTTT; CDR3: CASSLGLSEDQPQHF; size: .; J: TRBJ1-5; D: .; V: TRBV13
DNA: TGTGCCTGGAACGGGGACAATGAGCAGTTCTTC; CDR3: CAWNGDNEQFF; size: .; J: TRBJ2-1; D: .; V: TRBV30
DNA: TGTGCCACCAGCATCAGAGGGCCCACTGAAGCTTTCTTT; CDR3: CATSIRGPTEAFF; size: .; J: TRBJ1-1; D: .; V: TRBV15
DNA: TGTGCCAGCAGCCAAGAATGGGGACAGGGGCGAGAATATAGCAATCAGCCCCAGCATTTT; CDR3: CASSQEWGQGREYSNQPQHF; size: once; J: TRBJ1-5; D: TRBD1; V: TRBV4-2
DNA: TGTGCCAGCCAGCCCACAAACCGGGGTCAGCCCCAGCATTTT; CDR3: CASQPTNRGQPQHF; size: .; J: TRBJ1-5; D: .; V: TRBV28